This paragraph reports one TCR beta chain. TCRdb's table, derived via immunoSEQ multiplex PCR, lists solely in-frame clones and lacks some. The sample lists 30,000 to 45,000 clones; around 86% were seen once. V lost 6 bases to trimming and J lost 8 bases, with 7 bases between them. This CDR3 is 11 amino acids long. CDR1 and CDR2 from the germline V gene are SNHLY and FYNNEI. The sample is drawn from a study of OX40 agonist ivuxolimab in advanced cancers. The V and J genes are TRBV2 and TRBJ1-4, with unresolved D. Material: CD4+ or CD8+ T cells sorted from blood, obtained in a trial of the OX40 agonist ivuxolimab. The TCR sequence derives from an adult with an advanced solid tumor such as melanoma, head and neck, liver or kidney cancer. CDR3 DNA sequence: TGTGCCAGCAGCCCCCGGGAAAAACTGTTTTTT. This codes for CASSPREKLFF.